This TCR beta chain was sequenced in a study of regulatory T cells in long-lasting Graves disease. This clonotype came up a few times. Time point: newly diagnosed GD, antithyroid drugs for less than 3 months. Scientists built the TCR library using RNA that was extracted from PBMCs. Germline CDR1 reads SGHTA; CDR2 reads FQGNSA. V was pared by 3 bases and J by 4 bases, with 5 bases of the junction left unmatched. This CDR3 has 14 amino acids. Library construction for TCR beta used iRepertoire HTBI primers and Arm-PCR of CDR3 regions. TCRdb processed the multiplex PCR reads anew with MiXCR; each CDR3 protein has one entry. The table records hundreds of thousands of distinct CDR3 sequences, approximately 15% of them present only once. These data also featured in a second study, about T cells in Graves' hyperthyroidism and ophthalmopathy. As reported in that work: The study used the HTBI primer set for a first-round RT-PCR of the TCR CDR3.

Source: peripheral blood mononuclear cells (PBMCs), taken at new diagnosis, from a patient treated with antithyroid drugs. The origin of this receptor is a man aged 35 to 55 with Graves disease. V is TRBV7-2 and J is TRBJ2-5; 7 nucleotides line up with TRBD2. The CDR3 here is CASSFSGPLETQYF. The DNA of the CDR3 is TGTGCCAGCAGCTTTAGCGGGCCTCTAGAGACCCAGTACTTC.